The source of this TCR beta chain is a study of Ad26.COV2.S vaccination and SARS-CoV-2 variants (dated by TCRdb to the early 2020s). Regarding the study in general: Donors in the vaccine arm were drawn from COV1001, a multicentre, randomized, double-blind, placebo-controlled phase I-IIa trial testing Ad26.COV2.S in healthy adults. Ad26.COV2.S was given intramuscularly at 5x10^10 or 1x10^11 viral particles, as a single shot or as two shots 56 days apart. Sequencing of the TCRbeta repertoire served to evaluate the specificity and breadth of SARS-CoV-2-reactive T cell receptors following Ad26.COV2.S vaccination. A total of approximately 30 samples were included in the TCR-sequenced set, comprising around 20 Ad26.COV2.S vaccine recipients, 5 placebo recipients and 8 SARS-CoV-2 convalescent individuals. Participants in the trial were split at random into five groups of five each, receiving low-dose or high-dose Ad26.COV2.S once or twice, or else placebo on both occasions. Investigators did not know the trial group allocation while performing experiments and assessing outcomes. General findings and caveats noted by the study authors: Substantial breadth of spike-specific CD8+ and CD4+ T cell responses was reported after vaccination. The authors noted that total T cell responses may have been underestimated by the TCR breadth and depth analyses. Compared with placebo recipients, Ad26.COV2.S recipients showed higher spike-specific TCR breadth (P = 0.0014). The study was not powered for comparison of responses between vaccine doses or regimens. Vaccine and placebo recipients had comparable non-spike TCR breadth, which fits with the vaccine containing only spike.

Explained via the paper, the treatment or condition label denotes: over 15 received Ad26.COV2.S at low or high dose, single or two shots; about 5 received placebo; per-sample allocation not given. For vaccine and placebo recipients, repertoires were sequenced using samples collected on day 63 after the first injection. Cohort 1b enrolled around 24 adults aged 18-55 years at a single site in Boston, USA, between 29 July and 7 August 2020. Ad26.COV2.S was a replication-incompetent adenovirus type 26 vector that expressed a prefusion-stabilized SARS-CoV-2 spike protein derived from the original Wuhan strain. Of note for this clone: The target of this receptor is not known. No base qualities exist here, and no much larger clone lies one base off it.

The immunoSEQ Assay was used to sequence TCRbeta CDR3 regions. After extraction, genomic DNA underwent amplification by bias-controlled multiplex PCR, followed by high-throughput sequencing. The authors' analysis ran thus. To quantify the absolute abundance of each unique TCRbeta CDR3 region, sequences were collapsed and filtered. T cell fraction was estimated by normalizing TCRbeta template counts to usable DNA, which was measured by amplifying reference genes present in all nucleated cells. Repertoire TCRs were annotated as SARS-CoV-2-specific when V gene, CDR3 amino acid sequence and J gene were exactly matched to a known reactive TCR set. MIRA supplied the reference SARS-CoV-2 TCR set, which was filtered for enrichment in COVID-19-positive ImmuneCODE repertoires so that public or cross-reactive TCRs were removed. Using the MIRA antigens, annotated TCRs were further analysed by specific ORF or by position within an ORF. Breadth was defined as annotated unique rearrangements over total unique productive rearrangements; depth was the summed frequency of those rearrangements. Two-sided Wilcoxon rank-sum tests were applied when comparing TCR breadth between groups. Imported from immuneACCESS, the table was reduced by TCRdb to in-frame sequences with V and J called. These copies leave out some clones; in studies compared against another copy, an unresolved V gene accounts for under half, and the cause of the remainder is not known. Clone size and the V and J calls come from that table; the DNA yielded D and trimming. For this sample there are more than 400,000 clones; 90% appear just once. The ten largest account for around 4.5% of the sample.

CDR1 is given as SGHTA and CDR2 as FQGNSA, both from the germline V gene. The CDR3 runs 18 amino acids, cysteine and phenylalanine included. Just the 54-base CDR3 DNA is kept, in frame starting at base 1. V is pruned by 1 base and J by 3 bases, leaving 14 bases of the junction without a gene match. The chain was built from TRBV7-2 and TRBJ2-5, with 7 bases in between that match TRBD2. This sequence originates from a person aged 18-60 years who received the Ad26.COV2.S COVID-19 vaccine or a placebo. Source: peripheral blood, taken in a trial of Ad26.COV2.S vaccine versus placebo. The DNA is TGTGCCAGCAGCTTAGGGACGGGTCGGGAGGATTGGGAAGAGACCCAGTACTTC. This is translated as CASSLGTGREDWEETQYF.